This T cell receptor beta chain appears in the sequencing data of a study of blood T cell repertoires in COVID-19. Method: immunoSEQ multiplex PCR; TCRdb's copy keeps in-frame clones and lacks some. The data show around 37,000 clones, 90% seen once. Germline V CDR1 and CDR2: MNHEY, SMNVEV (reference sequence). The V end lost 5 bases, the J end lost 7 bases, and 18 bases lay between the germline ends. CDR3 length: 16 amino acids. Sample: peripheral blood. This sequence was found in a man aged 55 to 70 with active or convalescent COVID-19. V is TRBV27 and J is TRBJ1-6; D gene unclear. Written as DNA, the CDR3 is TGTGCCAGCAGTATGAGGACTGGACCGGGGAATTCACCCCTCCACTTT. Protein product: CASSMRTGPGNSPLHF.